This entry lists 12 T cell receptor beta chains sequenced from one sample in a study of CD8 T cells in ankylosing spondylitis. Study findings and constraints: Seemingly characteristic of ankylosing spondylitis blood was a TCR beta motif consisting of several highly homologous variants.

TCRdb called the 5' RACE reads again in MiXCR, with one record for every CDR3 protein. The sample carries approximately 140,000 distinct CDR3 sequences, approximately 17% recorded once. These TCRs are of unknown antigen specificity. Material: blood, either unsorted or a sorted T cell fraction (not recorded which). All receptors derive from a male donor with ankylosing spondylitis.

This clonotype was observed a few times. Here the CDR3 reads CASSQPQQETQYF. The DNA for the CDR3 is TGTGCCAGCAGCCAGCCCCAGCAAGAGACCCAGTACTTC. The V and J genes are TRBV7-9 and TRBJ2-5; D uncertain. This CDR3 contains 13 residues. Germline V gene data show CDR1 as SEHNR and CDR2 as FQNEAQ (reference sequence). V lost 5 bases to trimming and J lost 2 bases, with 9 bases between them.

The genes are TRBV2 and TRBJ2-2, with a tentative D call TRBD2 (5 bases). V lost 4 bases and J lost 1, with 7 bases in between. The CDR3 length is 14 residues. CDR1 is SNHLY, CDR2 FYNNEI, per germline. The CDR3 DNA sequence: TGTGCCAGCAGTGGGACTTTGAACACCGGGGAGCTGTTTTTT. It specifies CASSGTLNTGELFF. Full variable domain (missing parts from reference TRBV2 and TRBJ2-2): EPEVTQTPSHQVTQMGQEVILRCVPISNHLYFYWYRQILGQKVEFLVSFYNNEISEKSEIFDDQFSVERPDGSNFTLKIRSTKLEDSAMYFCASSGTLNTGELFFGEGSRLTVL.

This clonotype was observed many times. This rearrangement joins TRBV7-9 to TRBJ2-1, with no clear D. V lost 5 bases, J lost 1 base, and 9 bases lay in between. CDR1 SEHNR and CDR2 FQNEAQ come from the germline V gene (reference sequence). This CDR3 contains 14 residues. CDR3: CASSPLGSYNEQFF. The DNA of the CDR3 is TGTGCCAGCAGCCCTTTAGGTTCCTACAATGAGCAGTTCTTC.

The chain combines TRBV7-6 with TRBJ2-7; 7 nucleotides align to TRBD1. CDR1 is SGHVS, CDR2 FNYEAQ, per germline. The CDR3 sequence is 16 residues long. V lost 0 bases to trimming and J lost 5 bases; unmatched junction nucleotides: 10. The CDR3 DNA is TGTGCCAGCAGCTTAGCTTGGACAGGCAACTTCCACGAGCAGTACTTC. It encodes CASSLAWTGNFHEQYF.

This sequence joins TRBV19 and TRBJ2-1, with 9 positions matching TRBD2. The junction had 7 bases not matched to a gene; V was cut back by 8 bases and J by 2 bases. CDR3 size: 15 residues. The germline V gene has CDR1 LNHDA and CDR2 SQIVND (reference sequence). DNA of the CDR3: TGTGCCAGTCGAAAGCGGGAGGCAACCTACAATGAGCAGTTCTTC. It codes for CASRKREATYNEQFF.

V is TRBV13 and J is TRBJ2-7; 7 bases match TRBD1. This CDR3 has 15 residues. The germline V gene encodes CDR1 PRHDT and CDR2 FYEKMQ (reference sequence). V gave up 4 bases and J gave up 0 bases; unmatched junction bases: 6. CDR3 sequence reads: CASSSGQESSYEQYF. As DNA, the CDR3 is TGTGCCAGCAGCTCCGGACAGGAGAGCTCCTACGAGCAGTACTTC.

The chain links TRBV20-1 to TRBJ2-3; possibly TRBD2 for D (5 bases). Germline V lookup: CDR1 DFQATT, CDR2 SNEGSKA (reference sequence). The V end lost 4 bases, the J end lost 3 bases, and 20 bases lay between the germline ends. The CDR3 sequence is 16 residues long. In DNA, the CDR3 is TGCAGTGCTACCGAGGGTAGGCTGCAATTAACAGATACGCAGTATTTT. Its protein is CSATEGRLQLTDTQYF.

This clonotype was counted between two and nine times. V and J are TRBV7-9 and TRBJ2-3, with D perhaps TRBD1 (5 bases). V lost 7 bases and J lost 6, with 8 bases in between. The CDR3 runs to 11 residues. Germline CDR1 reads SEHNR; CDR2 reads FQNEAQ (reference sequence). For the CDR3, the DNA is TGTGCCAGCACATCAGGGGATACGCAGTATTTT. As protein: CASTSGDTQYF.

This clonotype was counted between two and nine times. This chain connects TRBV24-1 to TRBJ2-3; perhaps D is TRBD1 or TRBD2 (5 bases each). CDR3 length: 16 residues. V gave up 6 bases and J gave up 3 bases, with 18 bases separating them. Germline CDR1 KGHDR, CDR2 SFDVKD. The CDR3 nucleotides read TGTGCCACCAGTAGTAGTTGGGGACCCGATACAGATACGCAGTATTTT. Translation: CATSSSWGPDTDTQYF.

The V and J genes are TRBV7-6 and TRBJ2-7, with D hard to call. Per germline, CDR1 SGHVS and CDR2 FNYEAQ. V was clipped by 9 bases and J by 6 bases, with 18 bases between them. The CDR3 extends over 13 amino acids. The CDR3 nucleotides read TGTGCCAGTCTTCCTCCTGACTCCGTCGAGCAGTACTTC. This encodes CASLPPDSVEQYF.

The V and J genes are TRBV4-2 and TRBJ2-7; the D is unclear. This CDR3 has 13 residues. Trimming removed 1 base from V and 6 bases from J, with 10 bases in between. Germline V gives CDR1 LGHNA, CDR2 YNFKEQ. CDR3 in amino acids: CASSQAMGREQYF. CDR3 DNA: TGTGCCAGCAGCCAAGCTATGGGCCGCGAGCAGTACTTC.

The chain carries TRBV4-1 and TRBJ2-5; D assignment may be TRBD1 or TRBD2 (6 bases each). V lost 2 bases, J lost 4 bases, and 11 bases lay in between. The CDR3 contains 14 residues. Germline CDR1 reads MGHRA; CDR2 reads YSYEKL. In DNA, the CDR3 is TGCGCCAGCAGCCAACATGGGGGGCTAGAGACCCAGTACTTC. Translation gives CASSQHGGLETQYF.